Each of the 30 T cell receptor beta chains below was sequenced from the same sample in a study of identical twins. Using its own MiXCR run on the 5' RACE reads, TCRdb lists one record per CDR3 protein. The data contain about 530,000 distinct CDR3 sequences, around 24% of them singletons. A further study also used this sample, focusing on yellow fever vaccine responses in identical twins.

Sequenced sample: CD4+ T cells sorted from blood. These receptors were obtained from a woman under 30 in good health.

V usage is TRBV20-1 and J usage is TRBJ2-5; D is unclear. Germline V gene data show CDR1 as DFQATT and CDR2 as SNEGSKA (reference sequence). V lost 1 base and J 4 bases, leaving 4 bases between the germline ends. The CDR3 sequence is 11 residues long. The CDR3 DNA is TGCAGTGCTAGAGCACGAGAGACCCAGTACTTC. Encoded protein: CSARARETQYF.

This clonotype was found once. V usage is TRBV11-3 and J usage is TRBJ2-1; D is ambiguous. The CDR3 is 12 amino acids. Germline V CDR1 and CDR2: SGHNT, YENEEA. Between the trimmed V and J ends, which lost 3 bases and 8 bases, there was a span of 8 bases. The CDR3 loop is CASSLGFHEQFF. For the CDR3, the DNA is TGTGCCAGCAGCTTGGGTTTTCATGAGCAGTTCTTC.

This clonotype appeared a few times. The chain couples TRBV9 to TRBJ2-3; D is unclear. V lost 4 bases to trimming and J lost 4 bases, with 13 bases between them. Germline CDR1 is SGDLS and CDR2 is YYNGEE. The CDR3 runs 14 residues. DNA of the CDR3: TGTGCCAGCAGCCCCCAATCTGTCGCAGATACGCAGTATTTT. Amino acid sequence: CASSPQSVADTQYF.

This clonotype showed up just a few times. CDR3 sequence reads: CASRGGRYGERDSYEQYF. CDR3 nucleotide sequence: TGTGCCTCACGAGGGGGTCGGTATGGAGAGCGGGATTCCTACGAGCAGTACTTC. V usage is TRBV12-3 or TRBV12-4 and J usage is TRBJ2-7; maybe TRBD2 (7 bases). Trimming took off 11 bases at V and 1 base at J, with 30 bases between the two ends. The CDR3 contains 18 residues.

The chain employs TRBV15 and TRBJ2-1, with D tentatively TRBD2 (5 bases). The germline V gene has CDR1 LNHNV and CDR2 YYDKDF (reference sequence). V gave up 0 bases and J gave up 6 bases, with 12 bases separating them. The CDR3 covers 15 residues. As DNA, the CDR3 is TGTGCCACCAGCAGAGAGGCTAGCCTGGGCAATGAGCAGTTCTTC. Translation gives CATSREASLGNEQFF.

This clonotype was seen a few times. The CDR3 DNA is TGTGCCAGCAGTTCTAACCGGGAAGGAGAGACCCAGTACTTC. Amino acids: CASSSNREGETQYF. The chain links TRBV6-5 to TRBJ2-5; D perhaps matches TRBD2 (5 bases). The CDR3 consists of 14 residues. The germline V and J ends were trimmed by 4 bases and 4 bases, with 13 bases remaining between them. CDR1 and CDR2 from the germline V gene are MNHEY and SVGAGI.

The rearrangement links TRBV20-1 to TRBJ2-3; TRBD2 aligns across 8 bases. The CDR3 is made up of 16 amino acids. Looked up from germline, CDR1 is DFQATT and CDR2 is SNEGSKA (reference sequence). The J segment lost 4 bases and the V segment lost 3 bases, leaving 12 bases of the junction unmatched. CDR3 DNA sequence: TGCAGTGCTAGTAGCGGGGAAGGGTGGCCGCCAGATACGCAGTATTTT. Translating gives CSASSGEGWPPDTQYF.

This clonotype was counted between two and nine times. This chain uses TRBV12-3 or TRBV12-4 with TRBJ2-1; no definite D call. The germline V and J ends were trimmed by 5 bases and 6 bases, with 8 bases remaining between them. The CDR3 has 12 amino acids. The CDR3 is CASSIRGNEQFF. The CDR3 DNA sequence: TGTGCCAGCAGTATCAGAGGCAATGAGCAGTTCTTC.

In its sample, this clonotype was seen a few times. The chain has TRBV10-2 and TRBJ2-1; D remains ambiguous. Germline V gene lookup returns CDR1 WSHSY and CDR2 SAAADI. Trimming shortened V by 3 bases and J by 12 bases, and 12 bases separated the two germline ends. The CDR3 is 12 residues long. As DNA, the CDR3 is TGCGCCAGCAGTGATACGATTGGTGGGCAGTTCTTC. Its protein is CASSDTIGGQFF.

The chain uses TRBV14 and TRBJ1-3; D remains unclear. Germline V gene sequence: CDR1 SGHDN, CDR2 FVKESK. CDR3 length: 13 residues. The V end lost 3 bases, the J end lost 4 bases, and 7 bases lay between the germline ends. The CDR3 spells CASSQIYGNTIYF. DNA for the CDR3: TGTGCCAGCAGCCAGATATACGGAAACACCATATATTTT.

This clonotype was detected only a few times. The chain combines TRBV5-5 with TRBJ2-1; no clear D. CDR1 is SGHKS, CDR2 YYEKEE, per germline (reference sequence). Trimming pared 0 bases from V and 5 bases from J, leaving 9 bases between. The CDR3 spans 14 residues. CDR3 in amino acids: CASSLEVRNNEQFF. The CDR3 bases are TGTGCCAGCAGCTTGGAGGTCAGAAACAATGAGCAGTTCTTC.

The chain combines TRBV20-1 with TRBJ2-3; D remains unclear. Germline values: CDR1 DFQATT, CDR2 SNEGSKA (reference sequence). The V end lost 0 bases, the J end lost 0 bases, and 10 bases lay between the germline ends. CDR3 length: 15 amino acids. CDR3 DNA sequence: TGCAGTGCTAGAGATTCGGGCACGAGCACAGATACGCAGTATTTT. Translation gives CSARDSGTSTDTQYF.

The chain joins TRBV12-3 or TRBV12-4 to TRBJ2-5; either TRBD1 or TRBD2 may fit D (5 bases each). V lost 4 bases and J 1 base, leaving 13 bases between the germline ends. CDR3 length equals 15 residues. The CDR3 DNA reads TGTGCCAGCAGTTATTACGGGACGCTCCAAGAGACCCAGTACTTC. Translating gives CASSYYGTLQETQYF.

The rearrangement uses TRBV6-6 and TRBJ2-7; D not certain. Germline loops: CDR1 MNHNY, CDR2 SVGAGI (reference sequence). CDR3 length: 13 amino acids. Between the trimmed V and J ends, which lost 1 base and 2 bases, there was a span of 6 bases. The CDR3 loop reads CASSYLAAYEQYF. CDR3 bases: TGTGCCAGCAGTTACTTGGCAGCCTACGAGCAGTACTTC.

V is TRBV6-4 and J is TRBJ2-1, with 10 bases matching TRBD2. V shed 5 bases and J 7 bases; nucleotides not matched to a gene: 11. This CDR3 has 16 amino acids. Germline CDR1 is MRHNA and CDR2 is SNTAGT. CDR3: CASSPSLAGGLNEQFF. The CDR3 coding sequence is TGTGCCAGCAGTCCCTCCTTAGCGGGGGGCTTGAATGAGCAGTTCTTC.

V usage is TRBV12-3 or TRBV12-4 and J usage is TRBJ2-1; 11 bases fit TRBD2. V lost 6 bases and J lost 6; bases outside the gene matches: 7. This CDR3 comprises 15 residues. The DNA of the CDR3 is TGTGCCAGCAGAACCACTAGCGGGAGTATCAATGAGCAGTTCTTC. It codes for CASRTTSGSINEQFF.

The V gene is TRBV21-1, the J gene TRBJ1-1; the DNA was not compared with TRBD1, the D call given in the table. TRBV21-1 has pseudogene status. This CDR3 has 19 residues. CDR3 sequence: CASSTRDRGPLCLNTEAFF. In nucleotides, the CDR3 is TGTGCCAGCAGCACCCGGGACAGGGGCCCGTTATGCCTGAACACTGAAGCTTTCTTT.

At least ten counts were recorded for this clonotype. The rearrangement joins TRBV27 to TRBJ2-3; the D is unclear. The germline V and J ends were trimmed by 5 bases and 6 bases, with 9 bases remaining between them. The CDR3 totals 12 residues. Germline-derived CDR1 and CDR2 are MNHEY and SMNVEV (reference sequence). Written as DNA, the CDR3 is TGTGCCAGCAGTGCCACGGTTGATACGCAGTATTTT. It encodes CASSATVDTQYF.

This clonotype was seen more than once but under ten times. The V call is TRBV5-1, the J call TRBJ1-1; D ambiguous. Trimming removed 0 bases at V and 4 bases at J, with 13 bases between. The CDR3 totals 15 residues. Per germline, CDR1 SGHRS and CDR2 YFSETQ. DNA for the CDR3: TGCGCCAGCAGCTTGGCGCCCCCTGAGGCCACTGAAGCTTTCTTT. Translating it yields CASSLAPPEATEAFF.

V gene TRBV24-1 combines with J gene TRBJ2-2; D perhaps matches TRBD2 (6 bases). CDR1 is KGHDR and CDR2 is SFDVKD in the germline V gene. The CDR3 totals 17 residues. Trimming removed 4 bases from V and 3 bases from J, with 17 bases in between. CDR3: CATSEAGRSGYTGELFF. CDR3 DNA: TGTGCCACCAGTGAGGCGGGGCGTTCCGGGTACACCGGGGAGCTGTTTTTT.

This clonotype was observed a few times. The gene calls are TRBV20-1 and TRBJ1-5; TRBD1 matches 7 bases. Per the germline V gene, CDR1 is DFQATT and CDR2 is SNEGSKA (reference sequence). This CDR3 comprises 13 residues. V trimming: 3 bases; J trimming: 5 bases; junction bases outside the gene matches: 4. The CDR3 spells CSASGTADQPQHF. In DNA, the CDR3 is TGCAGTGCTAGTGGGACAGCAGATCAGCCCCAGCATTTT.

This clonotype was found a few times. This rearrangement joins TRBV11-2 to TRBJ2-1; a possible D gene is TRBD1 (6 bases). Germline values: CDR1 SGHAT, CDR2 FQNNGV. The CDR3 length is 16 residues. Deletions cut 2 bases from V and 7 bases from J, with 18 bases between. CDR3 coding DNA: TGTGCCAGCAGCTTATACCCCGAGGACAGTGTGAATGAGCAGTTCTTC. Translation: CASSLYPEDSVNEQFF.

There are many counts of this clonotype. This chain uses TRBV3-1 with TRBJ1-1; D unresolved. CDR3 length: 12 residues. V was shortened by 3 bases and J by 1 base, with 3 bases between the two germline ends. Germline V gene lookup returns CDR1 LGHDT and CDR2 YNNKEL (reference sequence). The CDR3 region is CASSQENTEAFF. The CDR3, as DNA: TGTGCCAGCAGCCAGGAGAACACTGAAGCTTTCTTT.

The J gene is TRBJ2-7, the V gene TRBV7-9, with 9 positions matching TRBD1. Trimming cost V 4 bases and J 3 bases; bases outside gene matches: 4. This CDR3 has 14 residues. Germline CDR1 is SEHNR and CDR2 is FQNEAQ (reference sequence). CDR3 sequence: CASSSRQGGYEQYV. CDR3 nucleotide sequence: TGTGCCAGCAGCTCTAGACAGGGGGGCTACGAGCAGTACGTC.

This clonotype has more than one count but fewer than ten. This chain connects TRBV20-1 to TRBJ1-1; D is possibly TRBD1 (6 bases). V lost 3 bases and J 1 base, leaving 12 bases between the germline ends. Germline CDR1 DFQATT, CDR2 SNEGSKA (reference sequence). The CDR3 sequence is 14 residues long. Written as DNA, the CDR3 is TGCAGTGCTAGGGTGGGGGGCCGGAACACTGAAGCTTTCTTT. It encodes CSARVGGRNTEAFF.

The CDR3 loop reads CTFSLGFGRAVDSTDTQYF. The CDR3 DNA is TGTACCTTCAGTTTAGGGTTCGGGAGGGCCGTTGATAGCACAGATACGCAGTATTTT. The J gene is TRBJ2-3, the V gene TRBV12-3 or TRBV12-4, with 8 bases lining up with TRBD2. This CDR3 has 19 amino acids.

The rearrangement uses TRBV2 and TRBJ2-2; possible D gene TRBD2, 5 bases. V was cut by 6 bases and J by 6 bases, with 14 bases left in between. Germline V gene lookup returns CDR1 SNHLY and CDR2 FYNNEI. The CDR3 sequence is 14 residues long. The CDR3 DNA follows: TGTGCCAGCAGAGAACTAGATAGGTCCGGGGAGCTGTTTTTT. Translating gives CASRELDRSGELFF.

CDR3 DNA: TGTGCCAGCAGCATAACTAGCGGAGCAGATACGCAGTATTTT. It specifies CASSITSGADTQYF. The V gene is TRBV11-3, the J gene TRBJ2-3; 8 bases fit TRBD2. The CDR3 consists of 14 residues. Germline CDR1 SGHNT, CDR2 YENEEA. The V and J ends lost 5 bases and 4 bases, in that order; junction bases with no gene match: 5.

This clonotype was picked up a small number of times. This rearrangement joins TRBV6-1 to TRBJ1-4; D is uncertain. Germline CDR1 MNHNS, CDR2 SASEGT. This CDR3 is 10 amino acids long. The V gene lost 5 bases and the J gene lost 5 bases, with 0 bases spanning the gap. The CDR3 DNA sequence: TGTGCCAGCAGTAATGAAAAACTGTTTTTT. This translates into CASSNEKLFF.

The V gene is TRBV5-1, the J gene TRBJ1-5, with D maybe TRBD1 (6 bases). The CDR3 is 15 amino acids. Germline V gene data show CDR1 as SGHRS and CDR2 as YFSETQ. V was clipped by 0 bases and J by 6 bases, with 13 bases between them. The CDR3 reads CASSLEGGQGQPQHF. CDR3 coding DNA: TGCGCCAGCAGCTTGGAGGGGGGGCAAGGTCAGCCCCAGCATTTT.